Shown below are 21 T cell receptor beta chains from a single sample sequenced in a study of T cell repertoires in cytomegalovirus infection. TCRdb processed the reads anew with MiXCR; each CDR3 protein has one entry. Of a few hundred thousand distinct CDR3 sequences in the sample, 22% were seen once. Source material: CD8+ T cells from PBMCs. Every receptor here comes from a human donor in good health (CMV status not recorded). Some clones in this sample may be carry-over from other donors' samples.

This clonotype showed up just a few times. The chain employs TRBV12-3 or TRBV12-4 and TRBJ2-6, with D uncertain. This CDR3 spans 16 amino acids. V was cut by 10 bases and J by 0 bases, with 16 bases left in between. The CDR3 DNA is TGTGCCATCCTGAAGCGCGACCGCTCTGGGGCCAACGTCCTGACTTTC. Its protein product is CAILKRDRSGANVLTF.

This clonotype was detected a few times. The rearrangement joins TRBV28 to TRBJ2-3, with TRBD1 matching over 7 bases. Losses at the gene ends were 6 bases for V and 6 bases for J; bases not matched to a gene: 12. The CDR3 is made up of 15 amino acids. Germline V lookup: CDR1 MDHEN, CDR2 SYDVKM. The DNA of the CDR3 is TGTGCCAGCAGGGGACGGGTCTGGGGACAGGATACGCAGTATTTT. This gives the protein CASRGRVWGQDTQYF.

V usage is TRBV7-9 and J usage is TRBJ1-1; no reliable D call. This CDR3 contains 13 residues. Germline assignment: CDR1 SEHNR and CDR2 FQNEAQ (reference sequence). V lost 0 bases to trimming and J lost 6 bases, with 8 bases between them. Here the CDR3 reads CASSLAGYAEAFF. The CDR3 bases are TGTGCCAGCAGCTTAGCCGGGTACGCTGAAGCTTTCTTT.

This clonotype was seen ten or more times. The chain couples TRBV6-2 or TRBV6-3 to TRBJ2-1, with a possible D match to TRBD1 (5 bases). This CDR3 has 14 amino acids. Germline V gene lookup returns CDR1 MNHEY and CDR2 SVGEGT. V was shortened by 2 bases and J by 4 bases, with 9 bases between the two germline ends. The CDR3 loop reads CASSYGAEYNEQFF. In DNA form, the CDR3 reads TGTGCCAGCAGTTACGGGGCGGAGTACAATGAGCAGTTCTTC.

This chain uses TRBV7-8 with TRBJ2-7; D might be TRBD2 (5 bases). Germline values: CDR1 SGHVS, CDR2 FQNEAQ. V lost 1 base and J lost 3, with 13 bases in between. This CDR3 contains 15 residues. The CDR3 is CASSLDRGMNYEQYF. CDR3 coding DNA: TGTGCCAGCAGCTTAGATCGGGGTATGAACTACGAGCAGTACTTC.

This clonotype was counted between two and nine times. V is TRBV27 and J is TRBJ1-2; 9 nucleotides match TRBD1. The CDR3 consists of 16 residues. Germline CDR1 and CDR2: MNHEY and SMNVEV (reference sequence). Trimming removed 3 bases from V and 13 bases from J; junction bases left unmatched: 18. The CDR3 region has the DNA TGTGCCAGCAGTTTGGACAGGGGAGATACTAACTATGGATTCACCTTC. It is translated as CASSLDRGDTNYGFTF.

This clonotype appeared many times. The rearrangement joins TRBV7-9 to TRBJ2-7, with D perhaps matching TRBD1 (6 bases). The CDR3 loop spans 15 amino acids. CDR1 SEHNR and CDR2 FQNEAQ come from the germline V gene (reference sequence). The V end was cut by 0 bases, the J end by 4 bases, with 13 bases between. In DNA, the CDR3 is TGTGCCAGCAGCTTAGCCCCGGGACATCAATACGAGCAGTACTTC. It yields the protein CASSLAPGHQYEQYF.

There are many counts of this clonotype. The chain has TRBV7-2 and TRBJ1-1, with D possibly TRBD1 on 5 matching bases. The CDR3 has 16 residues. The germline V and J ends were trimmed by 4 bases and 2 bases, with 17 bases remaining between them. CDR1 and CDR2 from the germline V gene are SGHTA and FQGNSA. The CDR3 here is CASSSGVGGSNTEAFF. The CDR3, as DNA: TGTGCCAGCAGCTCGGGGGTGGGGGGGTCAAACACTGAAGCTTTCTTT.

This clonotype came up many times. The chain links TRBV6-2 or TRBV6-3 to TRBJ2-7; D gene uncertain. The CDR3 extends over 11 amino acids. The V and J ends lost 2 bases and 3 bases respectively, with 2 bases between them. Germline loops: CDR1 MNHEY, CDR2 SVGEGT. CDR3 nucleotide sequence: TGTGCCAGCAGTTACAACTACGAGCAGTACTTC. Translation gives CASSYNYEQYF.

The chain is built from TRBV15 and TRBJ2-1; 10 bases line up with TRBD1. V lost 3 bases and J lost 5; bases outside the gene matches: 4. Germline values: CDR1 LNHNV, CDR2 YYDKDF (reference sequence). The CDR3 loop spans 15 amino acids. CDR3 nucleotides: TGTGCCACCAGCAGTTTGGGACAGGGGAACAATGAGCAGTTCTTC. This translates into CATSSLGQGNNEQFF.

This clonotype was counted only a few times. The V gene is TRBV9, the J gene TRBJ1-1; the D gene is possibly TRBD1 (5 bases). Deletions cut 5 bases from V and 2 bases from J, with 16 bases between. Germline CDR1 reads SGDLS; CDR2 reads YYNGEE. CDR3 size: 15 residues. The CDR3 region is CASRVLGGINTEAFF. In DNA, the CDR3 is TGTGCCAGCAGGGTCCTGGGGGGGATCAACACTGAAGCTTTCTTT. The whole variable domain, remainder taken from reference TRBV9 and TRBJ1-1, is DSGVTQTPKHLITATGQRVTLRCSPRSGDLSVYWYQQSLDQGLQFLIQYYNGEERAKGNILERFSAQQFPDLHSELNLSSLELGDSALYFCASRVLGGINTEAFFGQGTRLTVV.

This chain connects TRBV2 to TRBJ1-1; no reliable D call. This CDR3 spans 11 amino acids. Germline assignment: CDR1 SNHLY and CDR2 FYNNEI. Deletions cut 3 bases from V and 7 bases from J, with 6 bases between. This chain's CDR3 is CASSDTGEAFF. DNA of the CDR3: TGTGCCAGCAGTGATACGGGTGAAGCTTTCTTT.

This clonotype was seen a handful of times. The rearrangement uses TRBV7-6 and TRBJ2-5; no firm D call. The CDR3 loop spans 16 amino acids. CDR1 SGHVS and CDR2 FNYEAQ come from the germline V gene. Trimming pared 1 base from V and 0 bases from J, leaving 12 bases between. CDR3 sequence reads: CASSLDTFLNQETQYF. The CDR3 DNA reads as TGTGCCAGCAGCTTAGATACCTTCCTGAACCAAGAGACCCAGTACTTC.

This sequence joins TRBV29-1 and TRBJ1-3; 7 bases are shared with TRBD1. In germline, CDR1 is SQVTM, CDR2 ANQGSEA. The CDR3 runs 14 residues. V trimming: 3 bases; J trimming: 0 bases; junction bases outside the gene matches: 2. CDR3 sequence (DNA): TGCAGCGTTGAGGGACAGTCCTCTGGAAACACCATATATTTT. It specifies CSVEGQSSGNTIYF.

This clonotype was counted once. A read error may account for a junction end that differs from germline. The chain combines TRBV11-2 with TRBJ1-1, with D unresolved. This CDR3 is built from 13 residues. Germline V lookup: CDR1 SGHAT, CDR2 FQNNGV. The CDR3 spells CASGLVAGRQAFF. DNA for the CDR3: TGTGCCAGCGGCTTAGTCGCGGGGAGGCAAGCTTTCTTT.

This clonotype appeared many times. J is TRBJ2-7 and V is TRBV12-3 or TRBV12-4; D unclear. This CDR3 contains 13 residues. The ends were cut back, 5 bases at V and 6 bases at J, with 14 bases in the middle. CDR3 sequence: CASSPALGGEQYF. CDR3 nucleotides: TGTGCCAGCAGTCCTGCTCTGGGCGGCGAGCAGTACTTC.

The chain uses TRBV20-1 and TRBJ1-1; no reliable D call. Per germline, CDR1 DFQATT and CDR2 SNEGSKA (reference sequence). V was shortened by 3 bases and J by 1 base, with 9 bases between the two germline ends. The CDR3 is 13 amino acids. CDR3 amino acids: CSASLARNTEAFF. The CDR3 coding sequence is TGCAGTGCTAGCCTCGCCCGGAACACTGAAGCTTTCTTT.

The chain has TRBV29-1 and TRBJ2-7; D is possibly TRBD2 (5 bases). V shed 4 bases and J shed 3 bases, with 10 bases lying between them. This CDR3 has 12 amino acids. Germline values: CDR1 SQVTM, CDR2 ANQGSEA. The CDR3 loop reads CSVGEGGYEQYF. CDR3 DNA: TGCAGCGTTGGAGAGGGTGGCTACGAGCAGTACTTC.

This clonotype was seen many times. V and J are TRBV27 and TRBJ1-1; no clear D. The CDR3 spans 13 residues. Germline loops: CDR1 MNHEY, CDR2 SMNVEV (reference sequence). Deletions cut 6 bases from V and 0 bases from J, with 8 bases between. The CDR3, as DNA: TGTGCCAGCAGCTCTGCCGTGAACACTGAAGCTTTCTTT. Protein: CASSSAVNTEAFF.

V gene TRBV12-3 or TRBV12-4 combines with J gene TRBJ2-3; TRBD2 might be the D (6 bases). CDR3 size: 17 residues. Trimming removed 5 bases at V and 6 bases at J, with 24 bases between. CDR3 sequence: CASSTQAGPVLIDTQYF. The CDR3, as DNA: TGTGCCAGCAGTACCCAGGCGGGGCCGGTTTTAATCGATACGCAGTATTTT.

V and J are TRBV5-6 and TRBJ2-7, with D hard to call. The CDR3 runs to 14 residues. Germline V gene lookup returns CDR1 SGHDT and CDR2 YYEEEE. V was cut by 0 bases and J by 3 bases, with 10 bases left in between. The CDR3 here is CASSLAGWNYEQYF. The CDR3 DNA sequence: TGTGCCAGCAGCTTGGCCGGATGGAACTACGAGCAGTACTTC.